The present T cell receptor beta chain was sequenced within a study of T cell responses to AZD1222 COVID-19 vaccine. V lost 3 bases and J 5 bases, leaving 5 bases between the germline ends. This CDR3 region has 11 residues. Germline V gives CDR1 SGHRS, CDR2 YFSETQ. Assay used: immunoSEQ multiplex PCR; TCRdb lists only in-frame clones, some missing. The table records 150,000 to 200,000 clones, around 94% of them present only once. This sequence was found in an adult in good health. This chain joins TRBV5-1 and TRBJ1-1, with unresolved D. Sequencing used peripheral blood, obtained on day 0 of AZD1222 vaccination. CDR3 DNA: TGCGCCAGCAGCTACGGGACTGAAGCTTTCTTT. Translated, it gives CASSYGTEAFF.